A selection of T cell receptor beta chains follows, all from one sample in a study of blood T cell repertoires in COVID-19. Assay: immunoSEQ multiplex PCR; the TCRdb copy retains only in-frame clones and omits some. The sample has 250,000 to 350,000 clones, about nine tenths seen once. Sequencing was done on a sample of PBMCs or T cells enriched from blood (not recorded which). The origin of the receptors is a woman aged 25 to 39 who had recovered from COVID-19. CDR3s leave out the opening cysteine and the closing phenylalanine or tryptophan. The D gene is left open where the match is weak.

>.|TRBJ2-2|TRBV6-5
ASSYPRTGAGELF
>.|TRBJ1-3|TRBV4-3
ASSQDIPGNSGNTIY
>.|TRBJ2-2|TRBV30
AYTDPNTGELF
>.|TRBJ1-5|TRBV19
ASTSIVGGNQPQH
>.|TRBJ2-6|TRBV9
ASSVSQARSGANVLT
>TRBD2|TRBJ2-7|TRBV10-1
ASREGTSDHEQY
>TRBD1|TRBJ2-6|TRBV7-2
ASSFDRGRAGANVLT
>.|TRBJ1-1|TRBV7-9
ASSLSAGQNTEAF
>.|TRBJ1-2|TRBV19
ASSPQGYGYT
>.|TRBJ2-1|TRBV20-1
SASRGNYNEQF
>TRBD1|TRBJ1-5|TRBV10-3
AISESKGAGTQPQH
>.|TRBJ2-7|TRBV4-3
ASSQDHIRSAREQY
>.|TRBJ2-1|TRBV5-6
ASSRGGVAYNEQF
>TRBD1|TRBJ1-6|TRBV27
ASSFGTANSPLH
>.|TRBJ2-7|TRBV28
ASSNIYEQY
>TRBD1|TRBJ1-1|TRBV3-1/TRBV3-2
ASSLGTGSNTEAF
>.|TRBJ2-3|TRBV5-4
ASSFPQGSFTDTQY
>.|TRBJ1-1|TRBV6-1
ASSGKSGGSTNTEAF
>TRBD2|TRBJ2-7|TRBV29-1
SVEESWTGRASTEQY
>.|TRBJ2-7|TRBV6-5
ASSYSGANSYEQY
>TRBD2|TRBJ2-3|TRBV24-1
ATSDPTLAGSTDTQY
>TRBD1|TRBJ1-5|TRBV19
ASSRTQGANQPQH
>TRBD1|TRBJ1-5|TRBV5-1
ASSPGSGTDNQPQH
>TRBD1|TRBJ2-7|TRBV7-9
ASSSKGQGRFEQY
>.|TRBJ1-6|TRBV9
ASSVGGPGSSPLH